This TCR beta chain stems from a study of blood T cell repertoires in COVID-19. About the study: Researchers got acute and convalescent COVID-19 samples from the United States, Italy and Spain. In each case, the material was cDNA or gDNA derived from T cells, B-cell-depleted T cells, or PBMCs.

Original methodology: Reference gene primer amplification yielded estimated nucleated cell counts. TCRdb's table, derived via immunoSEQ multiplex PCR, lists solely in-frame clones and lacks some. V and J calls and clone size are copied from that table; D and trimming were computed from the DNA. The table shows over 70,000 clones, with 91% occurring only once. Patients in Seattle were enrolled during active infection, then followed longitudinally. Trimming took off 5 bases at V and 1 base at J, with 15 bases between the two ends. The CDR3 extends over 16 amino acids. CDR1 and CDR2 from the germline V gene are KGHSH and LQKENI.

The chain uses TRBV18 and TRBJ2-1; TRBD2 might be the D (6 bases). This receptor was obtained from a man between 50 and 59 years old with COVID-19, enrolled during active disease. The sample was peripheral blood. The CDR3 is CASSSTGSGSYNEQFF. As DNA, the CDR3 is TGTGCCAGCTCATCCACCGGTAGCGGATCCTACAATGAGCAGTTCTTC.